These 21 T cell receptor beta chains were all obtained from the same sample, sequenced in a study of T-cell reconstitution after alpha-beta-depleted transplantation in children. A library of TCRbeta sequences, prepared with unique molecular identifiers, was generated. Each CDR3 protein gets one entry after TCRdb re-called the PCR reads with MiXCR. Of about 200,000 distinct CDR3 sequences detected, less than 15% appear once; the ten largest clones hold roughly 13%. The sequenced sample was PBMCs from the stem cell graft donor, obtained from the stem cell graft. The receptors stem from a human donor who donated a stem cell graft to a child with acute lymphoblastic leukemia.

The sample holds many counts of this clonotype. V usage is TRBV7-9 and J usage is TRBJ1-1; 8 bases line up with TRBD1. The V gene's germline CDR1 is SEHNR and CDR2 FQNEAQ (reference sequence). This CDR3 spans 15 amino acids. Trimming took 1 base from V and 3 from J; bases not matched to a gene: 4. The CDR3 is CASSLGQGSHTEAFF. CDR3 sequence (DNA): TGTGCCAGCAGCTTAGGACAGGGGAGCCACACTGAAGCTTTCTTT.

The chain carries TRBV29-1 and TRBJ1-5; D is perhaps TRBD1 (6 bases). V was clipped by 6 bases and J by 5 bases, with 17 bases between them. The CDR3 totals 14 residues. CDR1 and CDR2 from the germline V gene are SQVTM and ANQGSEA. The CDR3: CSVLTGYGDQPQHF. The CDR3 DNA is TGCAGCGTCCTCACAGGGTACGGGGATCAGCCCCAGCATTTT.

This clonotype has a handful of counts. J is TRBJ2-4 and V is TRBV11-3, with D unresolved. This CDR3 contains 14 residues. Trimming cost V 2 bases and J 0 bases, with 5 bases left between them. Germline V gives CDR1 SGHNT, CDR2 YENEEA. CDR3 in DNA: TGTGCCAGCAGCTTAAGGTCAGCCAAAAACATTCAGTACTTC. Protein sequence: CASSLRSAKNIQYF.

This clonotype came up many times. The chain links TRBV11-2 to TRBJ1-2; a weak D match, TRBD1 (5 bases). Germline CDR1 and CDR2: SGHAT and FQNNGV. Trimming cost V 7 bases and J 3 bases, with 12 bases left between them. This CDR3 has 13 amino acids. DNA of the CDR3: TGTGCCAGCACCTTGACAGACTACTATGGCTACACCTTC. Translated: CASTLTDYYGYTF. Looking up the rest from reference TRBV11-2 and TRBJ1-2 gives the full variable domain: EAGVAQSPRYKIIEKRQSVAFWCNPISGHATLYWYQQILGQGPKLLIQFQNNGVVDDSQLPKDRFSAERLKGVDSTLKIQPAKLEDSAVYLCASTLTDYYGYTFGSGTRLTVV.

At least ten counts were recorded for this clonotype. This sequence joins TRBV5-1 and TRBJ2-1; TRBD1 agrees at 10 bases. Trimming took 4 bases from V and 3 from J; bases not matched to a gene: 4. This CDR3 region has 15 residues. Germline CDR1 and CDR2: SGHRS and YFSETQ. For the CDR3, the DNA is TGCGCCAGCAGCCACCGGGACAGGGGCTACAATGAGCAGTTCTTC. Translating it yields CASSHRDRGYNEQFF. Together with reference TRBV5-1 and TRBJ2-1, the CDR3 gives the full variable domain: KAGVTQTPRYLIKTRGQQVTLSCSPISGHRSVSWYQQTPGQGLQFLFEYFSETQRNKGNFPGRFSGRQFSNSRSEMNVSTLELGDSALYLCASSHRDRGYNEQFFGPGTRLTVL.

At least ten counts were recorded for this clonotype. This sequence joins TRBV29-1 and TRBJ2-1; 12 positions agree with TRBD2. The J segment lost 1 base and the V segment lost 1 base, leaving 2 bases of the junction unmatched. Germline CDR1 reads SQVTM; CDR2 reads ANQGSEA. The CDR3 extends over 16 amino acids. The CDR3 nucleotides read TGCAGCGTTGAAGGAGGACTAGCGGGATCCTACAATGAGCAGTTCTTC. This encodes CSVEGGLAGSYNEQFF.

At least ten counts were recorded for this clonotype. The rearrangement joins TRBV6-1 to TRBJ1-3; D unclear. V was pared by 6 bases and J by 4 bases, with 13 bases between. Per germline, CDR1 MNHNS and CDR2 SASEGT. The CDR3 loop spans 14 amino acids. The CDR3 coding sequence is TGTGCCAGCAGAGAAACGGCGGAAGGAAACACCATATATTTT. It codes for CASRETAEGNTIYF.

The CDR3 here is CSVPRTGKGYTF. The CDR3 region has the DNA TGCAGCGTGCCACGGACGGGGAAAGGCTACACCTTC. The chain has TRBV29-1 and TRBJ1-2; unclear D gene. Germline V lookup: CDR1 SQVTM, CDR2 ANQGSEA. The CDR3 spans 12 residues. Trimming removed 6 bases from V and 8 bases from J, with 16 bases in between.

V gene TRBV12-3 or TRBV12-4 combines with J gene TRBJ2-2; D is perhaps TRBD1 or TRBD2 (5 bases each). V lost 3 bases and J lost 3, with 11 bases in between. CDR3 length: 15 residues. The CDR3 region is CASSLYRGDTGELFF. CDR3 coding DNA: TGTGCCAGCAGTTTGTATCGAGGGGACACCGGGGAGCTGTTTTTT.

This clonotype was seen at least ten times. The chain uses TRBV30 and TRBJ1-1; D unclear. The CDR3 extends over 17 amino acids. CDR1 and CDR2 (germline): GTSNPN, SVGIG (reference sequence). The CDR3 loop reads CVFVPKGASPVNTEAFF. As DNA, the CDR3 is TGTGTCTTTGTTCCCAAGGGAGCAAGCCCAGTGAACACTGAAGCTTTCTTT.

Many counts were recorded for this clonotype. The J gene is TRBJ2-7, the V gene TRBV29-1; 10 bases are shared with TRBD2. CDR3 size: 14 residues. V dropped 5 bases and J dropped 3; count of bases not matched to a gene: 7. The germline gives CDR1 SQVTM, CDR2 ANQGSEA. DNA for the CDR3: TGCAGCGTTAGAATGGAGCGGGAGGGCTACGAGCAGTACTTC. Its protein is CSVRMEREGYEQYF.

In this sample, this clonotype turned up a few times. The chain combines TRBV7-2 with TRBJ2-7; 7 bases agree with TRBD1. CDR1 is SGHTA and CDR2 is FQGNSA in the germline V gene. There are 13 residues in the CDR3. V shed 5 bases, J shed 3 bases, and the junction held 4 bases outside the gene matches. CDR3 protein: CASSRDRNYEQYF. CDR3 bases: TGTGCCAGCAGCCGGGACAGAAACTACGAGCAGTACTTC.

This chain uses TRBV29-1 with TRBJ1-2; D gene uncertain. The CDR3 loop spans 14 amino acids. Trimming cost V 7 bases and J 5 bases, with 20 bases left between them. The germline CDR1 and CDR2 sequences are SQVTM and ANQGSEA. The chain's CDR3 is CSAERSQNKYGYTF. The CDR3 region has the DNA TGCAGCGCCGAGCGGAGCCAAAACAAATATGGCTACACCTTC.

This clonotype was recorded at least ten times. The chain combines TRBV24-1 with TRBJ2-1, with no clear D. The V end was cut by 4 bases, the J end by 5 bases, with 11 bases between. Germline CDR1 KGHDR, CDR2 SFDVKD. The CDR3 extends over 14 amino acids. The CDR3, as DNA: TGTGCCACCAGTGACCCTAGGAGCGACAATGAGCAGTTCTTC. It encodes CATSDPRSDNEQFF.

This clonotype occurred a few times. The V gene is TRBV10-3, the J gene TRBJ2-3, with 10 bases fitting TRBD2. Trimming took 4 bases from V and 6 from J; bases not matched to a gene: 7. The length of the CDR3 is 15 residues. Germline lookup yields CDR1 ENHRY and CDR2 SYGVKD. This CDR3 is CAISGTTSGPDTQYF. For the CDR3, the DNA is TGTGCCATCAGTGGGACGACTAGCGGGCCGGATACGCAGTATTTT.

This clonotype was seen ten or more times. The chain recombines TRBV9 with TRBJ1-2, with D unresolved. Trimming stripped 0 bases from V and 7 bases from J, with 13 bases between. The CDR3 has 14 amino acids. Germline lookup yields CDR1 SGDLS and CDR2 YYNGEE. DNA of the CDR3: TGTGCCAGCAGCGTAGACTTCCGGGCGAGTGGCTACACCTTC. Its translation: CASSVDFRASGYTF.

This clonotype came up many times. This chain uses TRBV11-2 with TRBJ2-5; the D is unclear. The CDR3 length is 13 residues. Germline V gives CDR1 SGHAT, CDR2 FQNNGV. V was trimmed by 6 bases and J by 8 bases, leaving 16 bases between them. DNA of the CDR3: TGTGCCAGCAGGGCCGGTTCAGATCGAACCCAGTACTTC. It encodes CASRAGSDRTQYF.

This clonotype came up many times. The chain combines TRBV7-9 with TRBJ2-1, with D unresolved. The germline CDR1 and CDR2 sequences are SEHNR and FQNEAQ (reference sequence). This CDR3 is built from 15 residues. Trimming left V 6 bases short and J 4 bases short, with 16 bases between. CDR3 in amino acids: CASSPDHRIYNEQFF. DNA for the CDR3: TGTGCCAGCAGTCCAGACCACCGGATTTACAATGAGCAGTTCTTC.

At least ten counts were recorded for this clonotype. The chain is built from TRBV7-7 and TRBJ2-1; TRBD1 matches 8 bases. This CDR3 region has 13 residues. Per the germline V gene, CDR1 is SSHAT and CDR2 is FNYEAQ (reference sequence). With V trimmed by 3 bases and J by 9 bases, 4 bases remained unmatched. The CDR3 nucleotides are TGTGCCAGCAGCTTGGCGACAGGGGTTGAGCAGTTCTTC. It codes for CASSLATGVEQFF.

Ten or more counts support this clonotype. J is TRBJ2-7 and V is TRBV20-1; tentatively, D is TRBD1 (7 bases). Between the trimmed V and J ends, which lost 3 bases and 4 bases, there was a span of 16 bases. The germline V gene has CDR1 DFQATT and CDR2 SNEGSKA (reference sequence). This CDR3 spans 14 amino acids. As DNA, the CDR3 is TGCAGTGCTAGCCGAGGGGGCCGGGGGTACGAGCAGTACTTC. It codes for CSASRGGRGYEQYF.

This clonotype was seen repeatedly, ten times or more. The chain combines TRBV11-2 with TRBJ2-4; D gene ambiguous. Trimming cost V 1 base and J 11 bases, with 6 bases left between them. Germline V CDR1 and CDR2: SGHAT, FQNNGV. CDR3 length: 11 amino acids. The CDR3 loop reads CASSLVGFQYF. CDR3 bases: TGTGCCAGCAGCTTAGTGGGGTTTCAGTACTTC.